This TCR beta chain appears in the sequencing data of a study of Graves' ophthalmopathy and Graves' hyperthyroidism. Points from the study as a whole: A 13-signature model separated ophthalmopathy from stable hyperthyroidism, reaching about 91% sensitivity and under 82% specificity cross-validated. The majority of expanded thyroid clonotypes above 0.001 frequency also occurred in blood.

Being free of ophthalmopathy for 18 months of follow-up defined stable hyperthyroidism. Clinical symptoms and serum thyroxine were used for diagnosis; TRAb, thyroid ultrasound and orbital computed tomography were also relied on. Points on this clonotype: Its antigen is undetermined.

The TCR beta CDR3 regions underwent amplification from RNA transcripts. First-round RT-PCR used HTBI primers; second-round multiplex PCR followed. TCRdb independently ran MiXCR on the multiplex PCR reads; one entry per CDR3 protein. Altogether about 400,000 distinct CDR3 sequences are present, 15% to 17% being singletons, with the ten largest covering about 7.3%. The J segment lost 5 bases and the V segment lost 3 bases, leaving 3 bases of the junction unmatched. Germline assignment: CDR1 DFQATT and CDR2 SNEGSKA (reference sequence). The CDR3 is made up of 12 amino acids. The rearrangement joins TRBV20-1 to TRBJ2-7, with TRBD2 matching over 8 bases. This sequence was found in a woman aged 18-30 years with stable Graves' hyperthyroidism. Material for sequencing was peripheral blood. The CDR3 bases are TGCAGTGCTAGCGGGAGGGACGACGAGCAGTACTTC. It encodes CSASGRDDEQYF.